This passage covers 26 T cell receptor beta chains from one sample sequenced in a study of graft-versus-host responses after intestinal transplantation (dated by TCRdb to the early 2020s). In light of the paper, this sample's time point label describes: cells obtained before transplantation from donor or recipient. Their antigen targets remain unknown. Library prep was done by the immunoSEQ multiplex PCR assay. TCRdb limited this immuneACCESS table to in-frame rearrangements with V and J called. A share of clones is missing; checked studies link under half to unresolved V genes, and the rest is unexplained. This sample holds some 62,000 clones; 85% to 95% were observed only once. The ten most abundant clones make up about 1.7% of the sample. This specimen consisted of unstimulated CD8+ T cells sorted from spleen or lymph node cells, obtained before transplant. The receptors derive from a human donor who was the organ donor for an intestinal transplant.

The V gene is TRBV19, the J gene TRBJ2-7, with 7 bases that match TRBD2. V lost 9 bases to trimming and J lost 0 bases; unmatched junction nucleotides: 11. Germline V gene data show CDR1 as LNHDA and CDR2 as SQIVND (reference sequence). CDR3 size: 15 residues. CDR3 residues: CASKGGTRSSYEQYF. The CDR3 DNA reads TGTGCCAGCAAGGGAGGGACGAGATCCTCCTACGAGCAGTACTTC.

This clone was seen just once. The chain is built from TRBV27 and TRBJ2-7, with 15 bases aligning to TRBD2. V shed 11 bases, J shed 3 bases, and the junction held 2 bases outside the gene matches. The germline V gene has CDR1 MNHEY and CDR2 SMNVEV (reference sequence). The CDR3 is 13 amino acids. The CDR3 loop is CAAGLAGGYEQYF. The CDR3 region has the DNA TGTGCCGCGGGACTAGCGGGAGGCTACGAGCAGTACTTC.

The rearrangement joins TRBV27 to TRBJ2-7; tentative D call: TRBD1 (5 bases). Germline V gene lookup returns CDR1 MNHEY and CDR2 SMNVEV (reference sequence). This CDR3 has 15 residues. V was shortened by 5 bases and J by 2 bases, with 16 bases between the two germline ends. The CDR3 DNA sequence: TGTGCCAGCAGTCCCGCCGGCAGGGTTGCCTACGAGCAGTACTTC. Protein product: CASSPAGRVAYEQYF.

Comment on this clone: Additional DNA sequences in this sample encode the identical CDR3. The chain joins TRBV28 to TRBJ2-7; the D gene is possibly TRBD1 (6 bases). Germline V gene data show CDR1 as MDHEN and CDR2 as SYDVKM. The germline V and J ends were trimmed by 6 bases and 0 bases, with 9 bases remaining between them. The length of the CDR3 is 13 residues. CDR3 sequence (DNA): TGTGCCAGCAGCCTGGACAGCTCCTACGAGCAGTACTTC. It yields the protein CASSLDSSYEQYF.

This chain links TRBV9 with TRBJ1-1; 9 bases line up with TRBD1. Germline CDR1 is SGDLS and CDR2 is YYNGEE. J was trimmed by 1 base and V by 9 bases; bases with no gene match: 10. The CDR3 is made up of 15 amino acids. The CDR3 DNA sequence: TGTGCCATCATTCAGACGGACAGGGGGAACACTGAAGCTTTCTTT. It translates to CAIIQTDRGNTEAFF.

V gene TRBV7-6 combines with J gene TRBJ2-7; 9 positions match TRBD2. Germline V CDR1 and CDR2: SGHVS, FNYEAQ. This CDR3 region has 15 residues. V lost 5 bases to trimming and J lost 2 bases; unmatched junction nucleotides: 7. Here the CDR3 reads CASSPHSGSPYEQYF. CDR3 DNA: TGTGCCAGCAGCCCCCATAGCGGGAGCCCCTACGAGCAGTACTTC.

This chain joins TRBV9 and TRBJ1-2; 8 nucleotides agree with TRBD1. The CDR3 has 14 amino acids. The germline gives CDR1 SGDLS, CDR2 YYNGEE. V lost 0 bases to trimming and J lost 5 bases; unmatched junction nucleotides: 3. CDR3 in DNA: TGTGCCAGCAGCGTAGGTCAGGGGGCGTATGGCTACACCTTC. Translating gives CASSVGQGAYGYTF.

The chain carries TRBV4-2 and TRBJ2-1; 10 nucleotides match TRBD2. The CDR3 sequence is 15 residues long. Germline V gene sequence: CDR1 LGHNA, CDR2 YNFKEQ. J lost 3 bases, V lost 1 base, and 0 bases had no gene match. The CDR3 bases are TGTGCCAGCAGCCAAGGGACTAGCGGCTACAATGAGCAGTTCTTC. The encoded protein is CASSQGTSGYNEQFF.

The gene calls are TRBV15 and TRBJ2-3; D uncertain. V lost 8 bases to trimming and J lost 0 bases, with 12 bases between them. The germline V gene has CDR1 LNHNV and CDR2 YYDKDF (reference sequence). The CDR3 extends over 14 amino acids. DNA for the CDR3: TGTGCCACCTCTAGGTCTGTTAGCACAGATACGCAGTATTTT. Translation gives CATSRSVSTDTQYF.

This clone occurred once. The germline gene is not matched at one end of the junction; a read error may be the cause. The rearrangement joins TRBV7-9 to TRBJ1-1, with 7 bases lining up with TRBD1. Germline CDR1 and CDR2: SEHNR and FQNEAQ (reference sequence). This CDR3 contains 15 residues. The DNA of the CDR3 is TGTGCCAGCAGCCTAGCGACAGGGAGTGTAACTGAAGCTTTCTTT. Its protein product is CASSLATGSVTEAFF.

This sequence joins TRBV4-3 and TRBJ1-1; TRBD1 aligns across 7 bases. V lost 3 bases and J lost 5; bases outside the gene matches: 6. The germline gives CDR1 LGHNA, CDR2 YSLEER. The CDR3 spans 14 residues. Here the CDR3 reads CASSHQTGTTEAFF. CDR3 bases: TGCGCCAGCAGCCACCAGACAGGGACGACTGAAGCTTTCTTT.

The J gene is TRBJ2-7, the V gene TRBV30, with D hard to call. Germline V gene sequence: CDR1 GTSNPN, CDR2 SVGIG (reference sequence). V dropped 3 bases and J dropped 2 bases, with 8 bases sitting between them. The CDR3 consists of 12 residues. The DNA of the CDR3 is TGTGCCTGGAGCCTAGGCGCCTACGAGCAGTACTTC. It is translated as CAWSLGAYEQYF.

V is TRBV28 and J is TRBJ2-7; D is unclear. From germline, CDR1 is MDHEN and CDR2 SYDVKM. CDR3 length: 14 amino acids. The V and J ends lost 3 bases and 4 bases respectively, with 13 bases between them. The CDR3 region is CASSLLLRLYEQYF. CDR3 nucleotides: TGTGCCAGCAGTTTGTTACTGAGACTTTACGAGCAGTACTTC.

J is TRBJ2-7 and V is TRBV6-6; D might be TRBD2 (6 bases). This CDR3 comprises 14 residues. Germline CDR1 and CDR2: MNHNY and SVGAGI (reference sequence). V was trimmed by 5 bases and J by 0 bases, leaving 11 bases between them. For the CDR3, the DNA is TGTGCCAGCAGTCTCGTGGAGGGCTCCTACGAGCAGTACTTC. Translation: CASSLVEGSYEQYF.

The gene calls are TRBV7-9 and TRBJ2-7; 7 bases agree with TRBD1. Germline V gene data show CDR1 as SEHNR and CDR2 as FQNEAQ (reference sequence). The CDR3 is made up of 16 amino acids. Trimming at V came to 2 bases and at J to 2 bases, leaving 9 bases not matched to a gene. Written as DNA, the CDR3 is TGTGCCAGCAGCTTACCGACAGGGAAGTTCCCCTACGAGCAGTACTTC. It is translated as CASSLPTGKFPYEQYF.

Only one count was recorded for this clone. The rearrangement links TRBV30 to TRBJ2-7; D may be TRBD2 (5 bases). V lost 1 base and J 6 bases, leaving 13 bases between the germline ends. Germline V lookup: CDR1 GTSNPN, CDR2 SVGIG (reference sequence). CDR3 length: 13 residues. This CDR3 reads CAWSAGSAGEQYF. The CDR3 nucleotides are TGTGCCTGGAGTGCCGGTAGCGCTGGCGAGCAGTACTTC.

The V gene is TRBV9, the J gene TRBJ2-2; TRBD2 is a possible D gene (5 bases). This CDR3 is 15 amino acids long. Trimming stripped 4 bases from V and 4 bases from J, with 14 bases between. The germline V gene has CDR1 SGDLS and CDR2 YYNGEE. The CDR3 region has the DNA TGTGCCAGCAGCAGAGGGCTACCACGCACCGGGGAGCTGTTTTTT. Its protein is CASSRGLPRTGELFF. The full variable domain, with the rest looked up from reference TRBV9 and TRBJ2-2, is DSGVTQTPKHLITATGQRVTLRCSPRSGDLSVYWYQQSLDQGLQFLIQYYNGEERAKGNILERFSAQQFPDLHSELNLSSLELGDSALYFCASSRGLPRTGELFFGEGSRLTVL.

The genes are TRBV5-4 and TRBJ1-1, with a weak D call TRBD1 (5 bases). The CDR3 loop spans 13 amino acids. Germline CDR1 and CDR2: SGHNT and YYREEE (reference sequence). Trimming removed 0 bases from V and 6 bases from J, with 9 bases in between. The chain's CDR3 is CASSLGGAAEAFF. The CDR3 bases are TGTGCCAGCAGCTTGGGTGGGGCCGCTGAAGCTTTCTTT.

The chain recombines TRBV28 with TRBJ2-7; 9 bases fit TRBD2. With V trimmed by 6 bases and J by 3 bases, 18 bases remained unmatched. This CDR3 contains 18 residues. Germline CDR1 MDHEN, CDR2 SYDVKM. CDR3 in DNA: TGTGCCAGCAGCGGAGGACGTCCTAGCGGGAACACTTTCTACGAGCAGTACTTC. Encoded protein: CASSGGRPSGNTFYEQYF.

This chain connects TRBV4-1 to TRBJ2-2, with D unclear. Looked up from germline, CDR1 is MGHRA and CDR2 is YSYEKL. Trimming pared 0 bases from V and 0 bases from J, leaving 8 bases between. This CDR3 is 16 amino acids long. The CDR3 region is CASSQDIVSNTGELFF. In nucleotides, the CDR3 is TGCGCCAGCAGCCAAGATATCGTGTCGAACACCGGGGAGCTGTTTTTT.

The chain links TRBV28 to TRBJ1-2, with D unclear. The CDR3 spans 16 residues. CDR1 MDHEN and CDR2 SYDVKM come from the germline V gene. V lost 4 bases to trimming and J lost 8 bases, with 23 bases between them. The CDR3, as DNA: TGTGCCAGCAGTTCGACCACCGGCCCCGCGGCGCGCGGCTACACCTTC. Its translation is CASSSTTGPAARGYTF.

This chain links TRBV6-5 with TRBJ2-4; D perhaps matches TRBD2 (5 bases). Deletions cut 4 bases from V and 8 bases from J, with 6 bases between. The CDR3 length is 11 residues. Germline V gene data show CDR1 as MNHEY and CDR2 as SVGAGI. The CDR3 here is CASSFGDIQYF. The CDR3 DNA reads TGTGCCAGCAGTTTCGGGGACATTCAGTACTTC.

The chain joins TRBV19 to TRBJ2-1; D might be TRBD2 (5 bases). Germline CDR1 LNHDA, CDR2 SQIVND (reference sequence). Trimming shortened V by 9 bases and J by 0 bases, and 18 bases separated the two germline ends. The CDR3 contains 16 residues. CDR3 coding DNA: TGTGCCAGGCGGTGCCGGAGGAGGTCCTCCTACAATGAGCAGTTCTTC. It yields the protein CARRCRRRSSYNEQFF.

The chain's CDR3 is CAWSVLLDRVKYGYTF. CDR3 DNA: TGTGCCTGGAGTGTACTCTTGGACAGGGTCAAATATGGCTACACCTTC. The V gene is TRBV30, the J gene TRBJ1-2; 8 bases align to TRBD1. CDR1 is GTSNPN, CDR2 SVGIG, per germline (reference sequence). The V gene end was trimmed by 0 bases and the J gene end by 5 bases; junction bases not matched to a gene: 11. This CDR3 contains 16 residues.

This clone has only one observation. The gene calls are TRBV4-2 and TRBJ2-1, with 7 nucleotides matching TRBD2. Germline lookup yields CDR1 LGHNA and CDR2 YNFKEQ. The CDR3 sequence is 17 residues long. Unmatched junction bases numbered 5, after V lost 0 bases and J lost 0 bases. The CDR3 sequence: CASSQDQAGNSYNEQFF. The CDR3 bases are TGTGCCAGCAGCCAAGATCAAGCGGGGAACTCCTACAATGAGCAGTTCTTC.

This clone was counted between two and nine times. The rearrangement uses TRBV30 and TRBJ1-1, with no clear D. V was clipped by 3 bases and J by 0 bases, with 14 bases between them. The CDR3 contains 15 residues. The germline V gene has CDR1 GTSNPN and CDR2 SVGIG (reference sequence). CDR3 sequence reads: CAWRTPGALNTEAFF. The CDR3 bases are TGTGCCTGGAGGACCCCCGGAGCACTGAACACTGAAGCTTTCTTT.